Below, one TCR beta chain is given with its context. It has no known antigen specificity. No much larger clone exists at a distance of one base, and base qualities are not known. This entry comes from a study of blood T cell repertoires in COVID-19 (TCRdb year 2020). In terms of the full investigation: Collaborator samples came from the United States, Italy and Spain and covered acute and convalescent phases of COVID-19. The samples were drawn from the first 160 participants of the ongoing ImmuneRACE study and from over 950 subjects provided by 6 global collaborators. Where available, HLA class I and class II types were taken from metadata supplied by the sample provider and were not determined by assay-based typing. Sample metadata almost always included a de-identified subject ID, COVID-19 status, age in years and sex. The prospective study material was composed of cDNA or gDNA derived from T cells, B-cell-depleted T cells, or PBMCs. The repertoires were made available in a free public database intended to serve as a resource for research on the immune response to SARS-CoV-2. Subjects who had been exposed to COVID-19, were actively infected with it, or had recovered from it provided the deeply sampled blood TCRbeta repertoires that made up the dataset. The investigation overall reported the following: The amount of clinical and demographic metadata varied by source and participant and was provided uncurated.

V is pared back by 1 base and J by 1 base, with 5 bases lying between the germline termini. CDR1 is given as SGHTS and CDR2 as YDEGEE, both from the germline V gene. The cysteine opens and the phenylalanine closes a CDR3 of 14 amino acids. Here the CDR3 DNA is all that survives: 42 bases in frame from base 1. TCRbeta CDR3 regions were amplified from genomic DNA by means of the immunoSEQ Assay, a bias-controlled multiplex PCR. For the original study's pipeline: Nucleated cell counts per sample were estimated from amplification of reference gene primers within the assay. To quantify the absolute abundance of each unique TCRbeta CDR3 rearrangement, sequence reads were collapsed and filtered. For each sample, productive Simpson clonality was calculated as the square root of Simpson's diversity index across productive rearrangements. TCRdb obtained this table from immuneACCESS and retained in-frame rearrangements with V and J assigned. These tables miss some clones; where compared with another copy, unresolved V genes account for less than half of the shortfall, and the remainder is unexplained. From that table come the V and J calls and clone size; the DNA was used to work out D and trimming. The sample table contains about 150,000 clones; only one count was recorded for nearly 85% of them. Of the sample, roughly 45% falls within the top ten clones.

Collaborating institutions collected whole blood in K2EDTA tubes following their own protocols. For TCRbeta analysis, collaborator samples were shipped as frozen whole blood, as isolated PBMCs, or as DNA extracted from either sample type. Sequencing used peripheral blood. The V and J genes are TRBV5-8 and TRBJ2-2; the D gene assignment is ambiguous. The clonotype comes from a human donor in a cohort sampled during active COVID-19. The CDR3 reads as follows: CASSLLLNTGELFF. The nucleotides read TGTGCCAGCAGCTTGCTTCTGAACACCGGGGAGCTGTTTTTT.